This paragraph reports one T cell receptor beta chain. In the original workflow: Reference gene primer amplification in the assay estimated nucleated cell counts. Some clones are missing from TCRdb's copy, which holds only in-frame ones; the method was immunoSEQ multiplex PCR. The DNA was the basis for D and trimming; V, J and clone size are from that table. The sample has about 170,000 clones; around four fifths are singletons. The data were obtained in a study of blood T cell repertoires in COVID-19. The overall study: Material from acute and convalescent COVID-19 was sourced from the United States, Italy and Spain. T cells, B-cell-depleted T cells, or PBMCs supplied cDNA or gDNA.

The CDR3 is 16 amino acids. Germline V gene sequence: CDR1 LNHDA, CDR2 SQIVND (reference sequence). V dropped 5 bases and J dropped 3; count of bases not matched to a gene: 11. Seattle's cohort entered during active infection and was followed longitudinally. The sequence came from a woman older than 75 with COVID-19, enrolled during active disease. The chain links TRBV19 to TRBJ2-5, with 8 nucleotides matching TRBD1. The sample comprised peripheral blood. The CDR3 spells CASSPRRTGRKETQYF. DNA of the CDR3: TGTGCCAGTAGTCCCCGAAGGACAGGGAGAAAAGAGACCCAGTACTTC.